This T cell receptor (beta chain) comes out of a study of blood T cell repertoires in COVID-19. About the study: Whether acute or convalescent, the COVID-19 samples came from the United States, Italy and Spain.

One Seattle source followed patients from active infection through their disease course. V was pared by 1 base and J by 4 bases, with 15 bases between. Looked up from germline, CDR1 is SGDLS and CDR2 is YYNGEE. The CDR3 is 16 amino acids. In the study's own analysis: The assay estimated nucleated cells by amplifying reference gene primers. This table comes from immunoSEQ multiplex PCR, and its TCRdb copy is limited to in-frame clones, with some not included. For V, J and clone size, that table is used; D and trimming come from the DNA. The top ten hold just under 15% of the sample, which has over 60,000 clones, roughly four fifths seen once.

Input material: peripheral blood. This chain links TRBV9 with TRBJ1-3, with D possibly matching TRBD1 (5 bases). This receptor was taken from a man aged 55 to 70 with COVID-19, enrolled during active disease. The CDR3 reads CASSVTSGVSGNTIYF. DNA of the CDR3: TGTGCCAGCAGCGTAACATCGGGGGTATCGGGAAACACCATATATTTT.